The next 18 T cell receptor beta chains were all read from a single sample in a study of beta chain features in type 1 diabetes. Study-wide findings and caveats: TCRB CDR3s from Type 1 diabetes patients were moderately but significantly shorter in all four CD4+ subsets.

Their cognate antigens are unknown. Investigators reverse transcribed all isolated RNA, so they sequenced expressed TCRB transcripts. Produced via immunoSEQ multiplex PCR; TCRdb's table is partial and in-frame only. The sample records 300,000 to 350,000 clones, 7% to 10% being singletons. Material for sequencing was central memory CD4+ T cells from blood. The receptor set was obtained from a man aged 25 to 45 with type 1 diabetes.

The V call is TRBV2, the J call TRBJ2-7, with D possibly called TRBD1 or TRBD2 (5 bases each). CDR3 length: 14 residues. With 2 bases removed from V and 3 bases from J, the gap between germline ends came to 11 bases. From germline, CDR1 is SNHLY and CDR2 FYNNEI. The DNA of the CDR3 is TGTGCCAGCAGTGAATTTGTGGGGGACTACGAGCAGTACTTC. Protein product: CASSEFVGDYEQYF.

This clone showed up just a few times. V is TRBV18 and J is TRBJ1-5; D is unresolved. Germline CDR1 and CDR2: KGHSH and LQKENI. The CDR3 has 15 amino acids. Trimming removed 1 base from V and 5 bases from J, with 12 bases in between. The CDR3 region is CASSPRKADYQPQHF. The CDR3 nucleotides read TGTGCCAGCTCACCACGAAAGGCAGACTATCAGCCCCAGCATTTT.

CDR3 nucleotides: TGTGCCAGCAGCTTAGGTAGGGCTCTGAACACTGAAGCTTTCTTT. Protein product: CASSLGRALNTEAFF. V and J are TRBV11-2 and TRBJ1-1; no clear D gene. V was cut by 1 base and J by 0 bases, with 9 bases left in between. The CDR3 totals 15 residues. Germline values: CDR1 SGHAT, CDR2 FQNNGV.

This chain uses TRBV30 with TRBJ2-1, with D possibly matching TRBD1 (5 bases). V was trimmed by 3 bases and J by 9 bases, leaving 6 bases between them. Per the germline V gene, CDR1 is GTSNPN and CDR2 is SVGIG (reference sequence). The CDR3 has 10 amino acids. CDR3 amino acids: CAWRRGEQFF. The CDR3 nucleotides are TGTGCCTGGAGAAGGGGTGAGCAGTTCTTC.

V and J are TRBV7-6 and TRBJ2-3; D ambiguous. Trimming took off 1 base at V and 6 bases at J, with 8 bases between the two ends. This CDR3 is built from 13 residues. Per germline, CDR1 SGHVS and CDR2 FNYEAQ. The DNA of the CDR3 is TGTGCCAGCAGCTTAGAGTCCCCGGATACGCAGTATTTT. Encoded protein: CASSLESPDTQYF.

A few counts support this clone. As DNA, the CDR3 is TGTGCCAGCAGCTTCCGGACAGGGGGGAACACTGAAGCTTTCTTT. This gives the protein CASSFRTGGNTEAFF. V and J are TRBV7-9 and TRBJ1-1, with 10 bases matching TRBD1. V shed 3 bases and J 1 base; nucleotides not matched to a gene: 2. Germline V gives CDR1 SEHNR, CDR2 FQNEAQ (reference sequence). The CDR3 is 15 residues long.

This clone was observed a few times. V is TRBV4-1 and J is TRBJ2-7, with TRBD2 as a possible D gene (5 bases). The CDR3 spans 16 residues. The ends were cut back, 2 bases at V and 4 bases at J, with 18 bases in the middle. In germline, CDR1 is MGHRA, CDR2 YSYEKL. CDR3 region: CASSQIASGYTYEQYF. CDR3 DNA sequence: TGCGCCAGCAGCCAAATCGCCAGCGGTTACACTTACGAGCAGTACTTC.

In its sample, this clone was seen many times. The CDR3 sequence is CASRASGAEGTQYF. CDR3 coding DNA: TGTGCCAGCAGAGCTAGCGGGGCGGAGGGGACCCAGTACTTC. The chain recombines TRBV7-9 with TRBJ2-5; 9 nucleotides match TRBD2. The CDR3 length is 14 residues. The V segment lost 6 bases and the J segment 7 bases; nucleotides outside the gene matches: 9. Germline CDR1 is SEHNR and CDR2 is FQNEAQ (reference sequence).

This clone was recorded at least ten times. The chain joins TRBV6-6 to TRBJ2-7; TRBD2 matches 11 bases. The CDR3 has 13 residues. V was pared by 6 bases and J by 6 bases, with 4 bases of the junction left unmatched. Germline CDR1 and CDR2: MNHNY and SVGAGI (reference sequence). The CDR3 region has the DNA TGTGCCAGCAGAGTAGCGGGGGGGGGCGAGCAGTACTTC. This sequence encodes CASRVAGGGEQYF.

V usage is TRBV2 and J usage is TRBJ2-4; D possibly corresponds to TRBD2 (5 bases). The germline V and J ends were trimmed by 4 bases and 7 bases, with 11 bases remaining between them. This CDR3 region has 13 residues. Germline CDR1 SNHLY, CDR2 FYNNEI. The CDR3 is CASSGLGNNIQYF. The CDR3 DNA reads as TGTGCCAGCAGTGGGCTCGGGAATAACATTCAGTACTTC. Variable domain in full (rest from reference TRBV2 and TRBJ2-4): EPEVTQTPSHQVTQMGQEVILRCVPISNHLYFYWYRQILGQKVEFLVSFYNNEISEKSEIFDDQFSVERPDGSNFTLKIRSTKLEDSAMYFCASSGLGNNIQYFGAGTRLSVL.

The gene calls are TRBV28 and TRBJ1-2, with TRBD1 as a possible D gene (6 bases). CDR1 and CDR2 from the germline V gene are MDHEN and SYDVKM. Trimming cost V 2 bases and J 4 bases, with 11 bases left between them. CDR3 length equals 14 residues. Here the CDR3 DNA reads TGTGCCAGCAGTTTAATGGGGGCGGGCTATGGCTACACCTTC. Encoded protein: CASSLMGAGYGYTF.

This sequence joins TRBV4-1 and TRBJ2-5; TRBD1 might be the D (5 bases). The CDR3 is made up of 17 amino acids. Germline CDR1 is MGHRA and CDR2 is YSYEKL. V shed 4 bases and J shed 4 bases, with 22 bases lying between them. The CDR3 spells CASSRMWGLLSTETQYF. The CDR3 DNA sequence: TGCGCCAGCAGCCGGATGTGGGGCTTGCTTTCCACAGAGACCCAGTACTTC.

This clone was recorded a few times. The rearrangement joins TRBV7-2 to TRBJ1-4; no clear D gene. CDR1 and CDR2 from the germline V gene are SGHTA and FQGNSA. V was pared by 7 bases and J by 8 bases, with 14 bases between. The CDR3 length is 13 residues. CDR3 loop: CASKRTSDEKLFF. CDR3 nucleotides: TGTGCCAGCAAACGAACTTCGGACGAAAAACTGTTTTTT.

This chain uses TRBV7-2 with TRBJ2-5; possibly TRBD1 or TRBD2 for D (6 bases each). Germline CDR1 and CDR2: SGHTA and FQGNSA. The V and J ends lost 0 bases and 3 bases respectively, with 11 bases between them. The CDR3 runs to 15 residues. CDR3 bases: TGTGCCAGCAGCTTAGCGGGGGGCACGGAAGAGACCCAGTACTTC. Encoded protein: CASSLAGGTEETQYF.

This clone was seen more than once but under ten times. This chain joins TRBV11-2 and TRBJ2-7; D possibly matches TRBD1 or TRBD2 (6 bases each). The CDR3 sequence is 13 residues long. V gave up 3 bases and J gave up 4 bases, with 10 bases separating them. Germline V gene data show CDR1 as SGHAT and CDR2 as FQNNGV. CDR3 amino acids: CASSFQGGYEQYF. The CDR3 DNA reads TGTGCCAGCAGCTTCCAAGGGGGGTACGAGCAGTACTTC. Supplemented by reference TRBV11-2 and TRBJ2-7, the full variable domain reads EAGVAQSPRYKIIEKRQSVAFWCNPISGHATLYWYQQILGQGPKLLIQFQNNGVVDDSQLPKDRFSAERLKGVDSTLKIQPAKLEDSAVYLCASSFQGGYEQYFGPGTRLTVT.

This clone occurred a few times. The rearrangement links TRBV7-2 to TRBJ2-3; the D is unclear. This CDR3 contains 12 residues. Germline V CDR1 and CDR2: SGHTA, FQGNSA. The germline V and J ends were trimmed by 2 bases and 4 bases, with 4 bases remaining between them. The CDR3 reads CASSLSPDTQYF. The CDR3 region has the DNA TGTGCCAGCAGCTTATCCCCAGATACGCAGTATTTT.

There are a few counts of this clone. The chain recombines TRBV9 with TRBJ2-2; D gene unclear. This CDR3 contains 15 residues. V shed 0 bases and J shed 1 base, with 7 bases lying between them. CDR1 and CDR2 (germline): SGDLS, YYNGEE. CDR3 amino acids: CASSVDRLNTGELFF. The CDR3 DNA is TGTGCCAGCAGCGTAGATCGGTTGAACACCGGGGAGCTGTTTTTT.

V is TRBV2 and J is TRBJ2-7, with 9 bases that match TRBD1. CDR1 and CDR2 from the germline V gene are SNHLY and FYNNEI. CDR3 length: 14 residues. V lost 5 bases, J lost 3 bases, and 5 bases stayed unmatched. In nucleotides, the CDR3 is TGTGCCAGCAGTTCCGGGACAGGGTACTACGAGCAGTACTTC. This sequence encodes CASSSGTGYYEQYF.